This T cell receptor (beta chain) was identified in a study of CXCR3-negative and CXCR3-positive naive CD8 T cells. The CDR3 sequence is 18 residues long. The sorting of each CD8+ T cell subset was done in triplicate, at 300,000 cells each. The authors made the TRB cDNA libraries by 5' RACE using UMI labels. For each CDR3 protein, TCRdb gives one entry from its re-call of the 5' RACE reads, without DNA. The table counts around 50,000 distinct CDR3 sequences; more than 1.3% lies in the top ten. The clonotype was recovered from a human donor in good health. Some clones in this sample may be carry-over from other donors' samples. The gene calls are TRBV23-1 and TRBJ2-6; TCRdb's D call of TRBD1 is untestable without DNA. TRBV23-1 is an ORF for which the function is uncertain. The sample consisted of naive CXCR3- CD8+ T cells from blood. Subset indicated: CD45RO-CCR7+CD27+CD95- naive CD8+ T cells lacking CXCR3 (TNR3-). The CDR3 sequence: CASSLPGQGFSGANVLTF.